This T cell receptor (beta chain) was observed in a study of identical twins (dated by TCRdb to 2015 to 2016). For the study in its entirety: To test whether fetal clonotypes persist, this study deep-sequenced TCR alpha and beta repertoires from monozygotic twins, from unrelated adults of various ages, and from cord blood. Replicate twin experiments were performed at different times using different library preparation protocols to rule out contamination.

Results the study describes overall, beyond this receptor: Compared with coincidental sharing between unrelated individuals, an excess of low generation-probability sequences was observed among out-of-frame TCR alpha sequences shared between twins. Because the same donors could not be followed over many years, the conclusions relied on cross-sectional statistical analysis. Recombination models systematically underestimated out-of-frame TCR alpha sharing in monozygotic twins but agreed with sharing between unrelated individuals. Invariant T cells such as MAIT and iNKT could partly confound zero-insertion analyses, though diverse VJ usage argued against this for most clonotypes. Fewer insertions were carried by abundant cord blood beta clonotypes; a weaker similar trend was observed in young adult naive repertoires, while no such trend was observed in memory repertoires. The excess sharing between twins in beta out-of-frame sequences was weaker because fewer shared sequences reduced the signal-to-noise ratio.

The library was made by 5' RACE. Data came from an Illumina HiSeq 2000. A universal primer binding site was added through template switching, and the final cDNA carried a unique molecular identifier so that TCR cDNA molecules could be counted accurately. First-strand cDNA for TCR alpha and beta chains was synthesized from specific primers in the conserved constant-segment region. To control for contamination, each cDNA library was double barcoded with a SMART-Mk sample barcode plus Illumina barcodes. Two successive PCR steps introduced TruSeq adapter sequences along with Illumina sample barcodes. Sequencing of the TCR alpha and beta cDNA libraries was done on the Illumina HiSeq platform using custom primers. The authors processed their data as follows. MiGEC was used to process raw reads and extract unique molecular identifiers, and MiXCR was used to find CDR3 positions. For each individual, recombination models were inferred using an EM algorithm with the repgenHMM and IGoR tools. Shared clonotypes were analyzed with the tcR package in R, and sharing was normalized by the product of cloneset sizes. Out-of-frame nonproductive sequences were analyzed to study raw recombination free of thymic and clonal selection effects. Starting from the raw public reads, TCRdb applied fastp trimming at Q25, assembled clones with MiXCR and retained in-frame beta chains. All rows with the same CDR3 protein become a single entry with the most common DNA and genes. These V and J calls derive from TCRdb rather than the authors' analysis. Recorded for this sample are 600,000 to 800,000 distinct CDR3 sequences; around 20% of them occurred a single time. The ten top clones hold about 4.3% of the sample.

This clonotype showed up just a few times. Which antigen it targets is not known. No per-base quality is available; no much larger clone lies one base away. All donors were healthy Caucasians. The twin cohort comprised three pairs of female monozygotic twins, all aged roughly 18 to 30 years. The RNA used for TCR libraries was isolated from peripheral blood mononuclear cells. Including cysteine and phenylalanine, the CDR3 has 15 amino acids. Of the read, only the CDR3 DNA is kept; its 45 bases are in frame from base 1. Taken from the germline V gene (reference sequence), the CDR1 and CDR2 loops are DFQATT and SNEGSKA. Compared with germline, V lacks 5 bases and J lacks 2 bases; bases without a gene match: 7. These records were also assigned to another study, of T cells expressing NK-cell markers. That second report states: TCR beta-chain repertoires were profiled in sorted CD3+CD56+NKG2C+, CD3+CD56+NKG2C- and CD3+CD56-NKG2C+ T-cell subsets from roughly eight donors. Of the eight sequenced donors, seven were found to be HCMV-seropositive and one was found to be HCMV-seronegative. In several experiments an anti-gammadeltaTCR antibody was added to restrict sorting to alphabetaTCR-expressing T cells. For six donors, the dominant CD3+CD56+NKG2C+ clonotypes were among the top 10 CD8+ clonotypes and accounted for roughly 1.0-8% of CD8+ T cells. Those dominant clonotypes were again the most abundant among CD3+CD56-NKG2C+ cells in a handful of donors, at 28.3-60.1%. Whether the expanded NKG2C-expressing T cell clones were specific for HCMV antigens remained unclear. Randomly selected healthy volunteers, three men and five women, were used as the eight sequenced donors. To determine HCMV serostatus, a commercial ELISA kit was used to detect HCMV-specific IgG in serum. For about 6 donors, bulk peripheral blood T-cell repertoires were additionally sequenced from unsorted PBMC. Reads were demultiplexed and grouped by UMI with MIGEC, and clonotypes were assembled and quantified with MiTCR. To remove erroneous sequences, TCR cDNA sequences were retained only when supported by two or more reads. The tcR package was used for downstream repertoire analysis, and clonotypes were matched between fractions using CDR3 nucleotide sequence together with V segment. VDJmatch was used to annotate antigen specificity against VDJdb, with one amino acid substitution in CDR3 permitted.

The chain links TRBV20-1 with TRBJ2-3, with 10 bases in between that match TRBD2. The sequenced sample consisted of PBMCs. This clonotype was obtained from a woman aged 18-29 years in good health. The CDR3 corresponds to CSAYRTSGYTDTQYF. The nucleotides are TGCAGTGCTTACAGGACTAGCGGTTACACAGATACGCAGTATTTT.